This is a list of T cell receptor beta chains from one sample in a study of T cells in Graves' hyperthyroidism and ophthalmopathy. TCRdb recomputed calls from the multiplex PCR reads with MiXCR, one row per CDR3 protein. The repertoire holds around 690,000 distinct CDR3 sequences, less than 25% seen once, with more than 30% in the top ten. Sequencing was carried out using blood. These receptors were collected from a man aged 25 to 40 with Graves' ophthalmopathy. Both conserved end residues are part of each CDR3. The order of the fields is J gene, V gene, D gene, clone size, CDR3 DNA, CDR3 protein. D genes are given only for firm matches. Clone sizes are given selectively: once, few, many, or a class where the clone is expanded.

J: TRBJ2-1
V: TRBV6-1
D: -
size: few
DNA: TGTGCCAGCAGTAAGGAGGCAGTCTACAATGAGCAGTTCTTC
CDR3: CASSKEAVYNEQFF

J: TRBJ2-2
V: TRBV4-3
D: -
size: -
DNA: TGCGCCAGCAGCCAAGATCGGTTCCCCGGGGAGCTGTTTTTT
CDR3: CASSQDRFPGELFF

J: TRBJ2-5
V: TRBV7-6
D: -
size: -
DNA: TGTGCCAGCAGCTTTGCGCCTGGGGACGGGGAGACCCAGTACTTC
CDR3: CASSFAPGDGETQYF

J: TRBJ2-1
V: TRBV29-1
D: -
size: -
DNA: TGCAGCGTTCCGGGATCCTACAATGAGCAGTTCTTC
CDR3: CSVPGSYNEQFF

J: TRBJ1-3
V: TRBV28
D: -
size: -
DNA: TGTGCCAGCAGTCTCTCTGGGGGGGCAAGAAACACCATATATTTT
CDR3: CASSLSGGARNTIYF

J: TRBJ1-2
V: TRBV5-4
D: -
size: -
DNA: TGTGCCAGCAGCCTGGACAAGGCGCTCACCTTC
CDR3: CASSLDKALTF

J: TRBJ1-1
V: TRBV6-5
D: -
size: few
DNA: TGTGCCAGCAGTTACGAAACTGAAGCTTTCTTT
CDR3: CASSYETEAFF

J: TRBJ2-2
V: TRBV24-1
D: -
size: few
DNA: TGTGCCACCAGTCCCGGGACTCACACCGGGGAGCTGTTTTTT
CDR3: CATSPGTHTGELFF

J: TRBJ2-1
V: TRBV7-9
D: TRBD2
size: once
DNA: TGTGCCAGCAGCTTAGCGAAACTAGCGGGATACAATGAGCAGTTCTTC
CDR3: CASSLAKLAGYNEQFF

J: TRBJ1-2
V: TRBV29-1
D: -
size: -
DNA: TGCAGCGTTGAAGATGGCACAGGGAAAAGCTATGGCTACACCTTC
CDR3: CSVEDGTGKSYGYTF

J: TRBJ2-1
V: TRBV28
D: TRBD1
size: many
DNA: TGTGCCAGCAGTTTGGGTATACGGGACAGGGGTAGCAATGAGCAGTTCTTC
CDR3: CASSLGIRDRGSNEQFF

J: TRBJ2-3
V: TRBV20-1
D: -
size: many
DNA: TGCAGTGCTAGAAGCCCGACTGGCACAGATACGCAGTATTTT
CDR3: CSARSPTGTDTQYF

J: TRBJ2-7
V: TRBV15
D: -
size: -
DNA: TGTGCCACCAGCTTACGAAAAGAACGTGGGGGTTCCGAGCAGTACTTC
CDR3: CATSLRKERGGSEQYF

J: TRBJ1-3
V: TRBV30
D: -
size: -
DNA: TGTGCCTGGAGTACCACAAGTAACACCATATATTTT
CDR3: CAWSTTSNTIYF

J: TRBJ2-1
V: TRBV19
D: TRBD2
size: -
DNA: TGTGCCAGTAGGGATCCTTTAGCGGGAGGATTTGAGCAGTTCTTC
CDR3: CASRDPLAGGFEQFF

J: TRBJ2-7
V: TRBV30
D: -
size: few
DNA: TGTGCCTGGAGTGTAGGCCCCTCCAACGAGCAGTACTTC
CDR3: CAWSVGPSNEQYF

J: TRBJ2-2
V: TRBV4-1
D: TRBD2
size: -
DNA: TGCGCCAGCAGCCAAGATGGGCTAGCGGGAGACACCGGGGAGCTGTTTTTT
CDR3: CASSQDGLAGDTGELFF